This T cell receptor (beta chain) was sequenced during a study of OX40 agonist ivuxolimab in advanced cancers. Overall study: The drug used for patients, ivuxolimab, was an agonistic anti-OX40 (CD134) antibody. Recorded diagnoses for dose-escalation patients were hepatocellular carcinoma, melanoma, renal cell or head and neck cancer.

TCRdb's copy holds only in-frame clones and misses some; the assay was immunoSEQ multiplex PCR. Of roughly 26,000 clones in the sample, about 87% were seen once. Sequenced material: CD4+ or CD8+ T cells sorted from blood, taken in a trial of the OX40 agonist ivuxolimab. This TCR came from an adult with an advanced solid tumor such as melanoma, head and neck, liver or kidney cancer.

In DNA, the CDR3 is TGTGCCAGCAGTGGGCTAGATAGTTATGAGCAGTTCTTC. Protein: CASSGLDSYEQFF. This sequence joins TRBV6-6 and TRBJ2-1; D not certain. V dropped 5 bases and J dropped 8 bases, with 13 bases sitting between them. Per the germline V gene, CDR1 is MNHNY and CDR2 is SVGAGI (reference sequence). There are 13 residues in the CDR3.